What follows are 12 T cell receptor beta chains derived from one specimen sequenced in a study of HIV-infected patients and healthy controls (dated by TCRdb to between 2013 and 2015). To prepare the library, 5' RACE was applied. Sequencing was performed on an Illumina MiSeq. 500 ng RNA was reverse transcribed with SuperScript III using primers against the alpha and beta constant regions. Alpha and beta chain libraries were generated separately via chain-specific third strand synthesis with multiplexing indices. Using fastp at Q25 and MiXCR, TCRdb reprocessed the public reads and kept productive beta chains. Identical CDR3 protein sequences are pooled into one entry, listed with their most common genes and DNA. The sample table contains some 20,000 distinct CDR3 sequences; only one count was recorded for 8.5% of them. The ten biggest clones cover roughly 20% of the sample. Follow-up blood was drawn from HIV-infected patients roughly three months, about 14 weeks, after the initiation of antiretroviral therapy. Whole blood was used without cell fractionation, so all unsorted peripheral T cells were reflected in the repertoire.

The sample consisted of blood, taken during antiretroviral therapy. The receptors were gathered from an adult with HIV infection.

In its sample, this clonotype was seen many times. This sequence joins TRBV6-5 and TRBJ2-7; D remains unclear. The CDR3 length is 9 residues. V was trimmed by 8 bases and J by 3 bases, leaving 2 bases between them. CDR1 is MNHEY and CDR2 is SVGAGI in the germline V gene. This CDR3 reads CASGYEQYF. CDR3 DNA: TGTGCCAGCGGCTACGAGCAGTACTTC.

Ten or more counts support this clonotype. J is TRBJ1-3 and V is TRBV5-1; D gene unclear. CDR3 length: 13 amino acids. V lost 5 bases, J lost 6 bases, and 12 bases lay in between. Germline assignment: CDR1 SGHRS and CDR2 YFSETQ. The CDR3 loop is CASSRGNQNTIYF. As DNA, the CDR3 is TGCGCCAGCAGTCGAGGCAATCAAAACACCATATATTTT.

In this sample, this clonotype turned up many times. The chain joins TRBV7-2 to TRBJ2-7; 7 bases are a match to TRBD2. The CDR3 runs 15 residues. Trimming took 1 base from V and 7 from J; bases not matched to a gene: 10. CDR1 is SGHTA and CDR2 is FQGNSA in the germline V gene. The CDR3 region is CASSLVGGTSVEQYF. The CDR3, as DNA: TGTGCCAGCAGCTTAGTCGGCGGAACTAGCGTTGAGCAGTACTTC. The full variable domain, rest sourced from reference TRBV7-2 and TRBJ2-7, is GAGVSQSPSNKVTEKGKDVELRCDPISGHTALYWYRQSLGQGLEFLIYFQGNSAPDKSGLPSDRFSAERTGGSVSTLTIQRTQQEDSAVYLCASSLVGGTSVEQYFGPGTRLTVT.

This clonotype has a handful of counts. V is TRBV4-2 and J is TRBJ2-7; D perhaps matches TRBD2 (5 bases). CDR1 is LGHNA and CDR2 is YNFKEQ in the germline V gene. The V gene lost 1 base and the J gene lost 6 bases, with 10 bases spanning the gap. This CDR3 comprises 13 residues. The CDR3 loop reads CASSQGADPEQYF. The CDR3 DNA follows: TGTGCCAGCAGCCAAGGAGCGGATCCCGAGCAGTACTTC.

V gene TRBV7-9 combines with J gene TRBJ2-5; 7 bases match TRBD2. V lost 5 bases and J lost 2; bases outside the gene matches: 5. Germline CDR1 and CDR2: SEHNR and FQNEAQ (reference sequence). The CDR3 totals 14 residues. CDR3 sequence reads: CASSGGTTQETQYF. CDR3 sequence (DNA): TGTGCCAGCAGCGGAGGGACTACTCAAGAGACCCAGTACTTC. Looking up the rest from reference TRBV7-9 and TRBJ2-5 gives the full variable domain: DTGVSQNPRHKITKRGQNVTFRCDPISEHNRLYWYRQTLGQGPEFLTYFQNEAQLEKSRLLSDRFSAERPKGSFSTLEIQRTEQGDSAMYLCASSGGTTQETQYFGPGTRLLVL.

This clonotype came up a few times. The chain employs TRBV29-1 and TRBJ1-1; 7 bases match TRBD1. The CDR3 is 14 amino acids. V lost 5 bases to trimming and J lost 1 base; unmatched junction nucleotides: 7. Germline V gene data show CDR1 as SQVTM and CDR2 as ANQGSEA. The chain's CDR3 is CSVLGGAGNTEAFF. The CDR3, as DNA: TGCAGCGTTCTAGGGGGCGCGGGGAACACTGAAGCTTTCTTT.

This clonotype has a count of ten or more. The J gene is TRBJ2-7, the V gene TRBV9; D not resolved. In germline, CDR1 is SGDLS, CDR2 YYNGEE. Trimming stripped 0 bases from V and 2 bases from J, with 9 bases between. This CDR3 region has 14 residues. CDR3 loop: CASSVEGGTYEQYF. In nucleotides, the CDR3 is TGTGCCAGCAGCGTAGAGGGCGGTACCTACGAGCAGTACTTC.

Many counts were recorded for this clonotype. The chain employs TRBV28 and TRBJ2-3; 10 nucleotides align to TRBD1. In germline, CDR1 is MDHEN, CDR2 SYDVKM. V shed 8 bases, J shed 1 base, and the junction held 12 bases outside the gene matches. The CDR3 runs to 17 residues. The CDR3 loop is CASRTGGLRDRTDTQYF. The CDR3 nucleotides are TGTGCCAGCCGGACAGGGGGGTTGCGGGACCGCACAGATACGCAGTATTTT. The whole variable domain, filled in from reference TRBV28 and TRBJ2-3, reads DVKVTQSSRYLVKRTGEKVFLECVQDMDHENMFWYRQDPGLGLRLIYFSYDVKMKEKGDIPEGYSVSREKKERFSLILESASTNQTSMYLCASRTGGLRDRTDTQYFGPGTRLTVL.

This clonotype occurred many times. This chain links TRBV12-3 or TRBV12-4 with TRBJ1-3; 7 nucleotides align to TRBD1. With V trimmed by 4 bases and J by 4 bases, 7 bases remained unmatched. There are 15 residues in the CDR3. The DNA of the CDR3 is TGTGCCAGCAGTTCCCGACAGGGTTGGGGAAACACCATATATTTT. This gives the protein CASSSRQGWGNTIYF.

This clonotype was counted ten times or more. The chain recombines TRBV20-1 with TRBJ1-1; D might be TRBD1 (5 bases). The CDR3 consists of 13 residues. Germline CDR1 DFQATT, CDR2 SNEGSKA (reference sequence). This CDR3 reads CIREGELNTEAFF. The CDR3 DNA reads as TGCATTCGCGAAGGGGAATTGAACACTGAAGCTTTCTTT.

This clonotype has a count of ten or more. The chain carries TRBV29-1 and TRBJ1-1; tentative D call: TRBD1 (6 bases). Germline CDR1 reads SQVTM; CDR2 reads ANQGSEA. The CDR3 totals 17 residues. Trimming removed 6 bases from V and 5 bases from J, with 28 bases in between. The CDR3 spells CSVAQQGLGTSDTEAFF. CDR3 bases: TGCAGCGTCGCACAACAGGGTTTGGGGACATCGGATACTGAAGCTTTCTTT. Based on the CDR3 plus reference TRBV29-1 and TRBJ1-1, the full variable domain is SAVISQKPSRDICQRGTSLTIQCQVDSQVTMMFWYRQQPGQSLTLIATANQGSEATYESGFVIDKFPISRPNLTFSTLTVSNMSPEDSSIYLCSVAQQGLGTSDTEAFFGQGTRLTVV.

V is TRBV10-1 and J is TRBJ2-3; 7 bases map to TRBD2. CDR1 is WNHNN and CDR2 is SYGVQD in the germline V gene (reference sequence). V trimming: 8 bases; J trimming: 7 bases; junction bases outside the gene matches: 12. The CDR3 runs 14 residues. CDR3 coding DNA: TGCGCCAGCCAAAACCGGGACGGGAGGAATACGCAGTATTTT. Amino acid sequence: CASQNRDGRNTQYF.